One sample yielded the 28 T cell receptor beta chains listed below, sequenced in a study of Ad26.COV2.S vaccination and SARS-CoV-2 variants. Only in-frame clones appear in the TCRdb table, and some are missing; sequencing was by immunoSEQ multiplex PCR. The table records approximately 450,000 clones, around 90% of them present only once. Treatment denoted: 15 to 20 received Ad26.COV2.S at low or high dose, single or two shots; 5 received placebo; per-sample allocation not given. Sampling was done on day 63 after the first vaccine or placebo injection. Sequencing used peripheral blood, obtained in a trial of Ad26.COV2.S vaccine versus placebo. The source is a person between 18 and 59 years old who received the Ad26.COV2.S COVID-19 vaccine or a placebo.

The CDR3 loop is CARLKTGVDTDTQYF. CDR3 sequence (DNA): TGTGCCCGGCTAAAAACAGGGGTGGACACAGATACGCAGTATTTT. The V and J genes are TRBV19 and TRBJ2-3; 7 bases match TRBD1. The CDR3 is 15 amino acids. Germline CDR1 reads LNHDA; CDR2 reads SQIVND (reference sequence). After removal of 11 bases from V and 2 bases from J, the junction contained 13 bases not matched to a gene.

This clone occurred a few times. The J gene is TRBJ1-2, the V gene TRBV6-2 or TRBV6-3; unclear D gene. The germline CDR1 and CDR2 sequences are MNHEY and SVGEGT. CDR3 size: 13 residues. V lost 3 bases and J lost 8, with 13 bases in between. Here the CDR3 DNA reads TGTGCCAGCAGTTATGTCACCTTCCGCGGCTACACCTTC. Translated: CASSYVTFRGYTF.

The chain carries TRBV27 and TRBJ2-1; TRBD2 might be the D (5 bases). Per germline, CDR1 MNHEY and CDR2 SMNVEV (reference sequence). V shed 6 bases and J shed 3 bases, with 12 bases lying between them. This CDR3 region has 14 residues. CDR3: CASRGALDYNEQFF. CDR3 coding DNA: TGTGCCAGCAGGGGAGCCCTAGACTACAATGAGCAGTTCTTC.

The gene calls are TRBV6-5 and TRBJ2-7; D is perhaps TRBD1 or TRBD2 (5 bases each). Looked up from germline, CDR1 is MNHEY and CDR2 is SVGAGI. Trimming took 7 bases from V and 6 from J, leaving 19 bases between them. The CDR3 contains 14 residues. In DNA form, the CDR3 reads TGTGCCAGCAAACATTATGGGGGAGTTGGCGAGCAGTACTTC. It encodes CASKHYGGVGEQYF.

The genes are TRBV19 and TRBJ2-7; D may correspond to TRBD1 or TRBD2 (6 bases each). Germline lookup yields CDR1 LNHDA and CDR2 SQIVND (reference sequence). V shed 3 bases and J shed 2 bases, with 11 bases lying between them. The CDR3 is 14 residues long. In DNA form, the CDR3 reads TGTGCCAGTAGTATCCGAGGGGGGCCCTACGAGCAGTACTTC. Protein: CASSIRGGPYEQYF.

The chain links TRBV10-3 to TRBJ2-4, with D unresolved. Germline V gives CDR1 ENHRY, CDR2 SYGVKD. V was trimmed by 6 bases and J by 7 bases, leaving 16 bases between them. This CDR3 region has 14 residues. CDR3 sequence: CAISPGDVPNIQYF. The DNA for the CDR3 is TGTGCCATCAGCCCCGGCGATGTCCCGAACATTCAGTACTTC.

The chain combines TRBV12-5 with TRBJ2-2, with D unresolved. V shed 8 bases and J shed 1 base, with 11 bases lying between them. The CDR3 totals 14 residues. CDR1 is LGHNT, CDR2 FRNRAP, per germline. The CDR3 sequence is CASRHLLNTGELFF. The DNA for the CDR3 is TGTGCTAGTAGACACCTCCTGAACACCGGGGAGCTGTTTTTT.

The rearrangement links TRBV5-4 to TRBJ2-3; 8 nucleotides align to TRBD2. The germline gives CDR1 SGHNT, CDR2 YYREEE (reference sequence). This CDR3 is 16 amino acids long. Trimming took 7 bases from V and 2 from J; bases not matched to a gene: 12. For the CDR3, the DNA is TGTGCCAGCTCCCCGGGGGGGACATTACTCACAGATACGCAGTATTTT. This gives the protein CASSPGGTLLTDTQYF.

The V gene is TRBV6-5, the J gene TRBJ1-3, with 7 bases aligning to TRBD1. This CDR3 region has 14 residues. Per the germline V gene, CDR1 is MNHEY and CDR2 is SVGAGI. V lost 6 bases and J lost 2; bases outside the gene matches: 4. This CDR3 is CASSRTGAGNTIYF. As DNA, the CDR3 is TGTGCCAGCAGCAGAACAGGGGCTGGAAACACCATATATTTT.

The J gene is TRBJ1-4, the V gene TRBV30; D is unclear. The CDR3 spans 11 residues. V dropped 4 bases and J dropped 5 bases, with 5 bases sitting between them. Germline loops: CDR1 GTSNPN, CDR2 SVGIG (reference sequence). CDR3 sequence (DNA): TGTGCCTGGACAGCGAATGAAAAACTGTTTTTT. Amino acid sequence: CAWTANEKLFF.

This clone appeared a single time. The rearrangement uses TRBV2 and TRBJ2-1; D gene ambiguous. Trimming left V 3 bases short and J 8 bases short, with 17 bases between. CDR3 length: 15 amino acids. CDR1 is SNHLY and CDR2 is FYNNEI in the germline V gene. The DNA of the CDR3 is TGTGCCAGCAGTGAGCCAGCGAGCCCGTCGGATGAGCAGTTCTTC. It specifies CASSEPASPSDEQFF.

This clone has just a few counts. The CDR3 nucleotides are TGTGCCAGCAGTCAACTGAGGCTAGCGGGAGGTGGAAATGGCAATGAGCAGTTCTTC. This gives the protein CASSQLRLAGGGNGNEQFF. The chain carries TRBV7-9 and TRBJ2-1, with 11 bases matching TRBD2. V shed 6 bases and J 6 bases; nucleotides not matched to a gene: 19. From germline, CDR1 is SEHNR and CDR2 FQNEAQ (reference sequence). CDR3 length equals 19 residues.

The DNA for the CDR3 is TGTGCCAGCAGGCCCTCCGGGACGGCCTCTCTCAATGAGCAGTTCTTC. Its protein product is CASRPSGTASLNEQFF. This chain links TRBV28 with TRBJ2-1; D possibly uses TRBD1 or TRBD2 (5 bases each). Between the trimmed V and J ends, which lost 6 bases and 6 bases, there was a span of 21 bases. CDR1 MDHEN and CDR2 SYDVKM come from the germline V gene. CDR3 length: 16 residues.

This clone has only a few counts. This CDR3 reads CASSWPGGNTEAFF. CDR3 in DNA: TGTGCCAGCAGCTGGCCGGGGGGGAACACTGAAGCTTTCTTT. The V call is TRBV5-4, the J call TRBJ1-1; D might be TRBD1 (5 bases). Trimming took 3 bases from V and 1 from J, leaving 10 bases between them. This CDR3 region has 14 residues. Germline CDR1 is SGHNT and CDR2 is YYREEE (reference sequence).

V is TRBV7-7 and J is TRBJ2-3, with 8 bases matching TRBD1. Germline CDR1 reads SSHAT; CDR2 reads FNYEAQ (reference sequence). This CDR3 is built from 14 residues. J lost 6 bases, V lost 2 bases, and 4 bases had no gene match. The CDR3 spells CASSLNRGFDTQYF. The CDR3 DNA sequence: TGTGCCAGCAGCTTAAACAGGGGGTTTGATACGCAGTATTTT.

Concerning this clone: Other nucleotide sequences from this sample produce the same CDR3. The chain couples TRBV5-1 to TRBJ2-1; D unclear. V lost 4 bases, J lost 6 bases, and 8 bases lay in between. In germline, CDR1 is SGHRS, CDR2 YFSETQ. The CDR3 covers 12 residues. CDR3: CASSPTGNEQFF. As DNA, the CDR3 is TGCGCCAGCAGCCCTACTGGCAATGAGCAGTTCTTC.

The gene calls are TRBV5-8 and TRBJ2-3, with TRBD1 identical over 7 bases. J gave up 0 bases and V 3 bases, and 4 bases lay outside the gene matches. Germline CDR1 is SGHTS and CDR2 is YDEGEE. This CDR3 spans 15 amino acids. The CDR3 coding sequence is TGTGCCAGCAGCTCAGGGACAGCCAGCACAGATACGCAGTATTTT. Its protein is CASSSGTASTDTQYF.

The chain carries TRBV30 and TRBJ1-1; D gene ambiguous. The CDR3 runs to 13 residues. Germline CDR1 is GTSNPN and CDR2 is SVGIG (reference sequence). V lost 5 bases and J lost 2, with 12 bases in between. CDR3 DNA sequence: TGTGCCTGGCAATTGGGCAGTAACACTGAAGCTTTCTTT. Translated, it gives CAWQLGSNTEAFF. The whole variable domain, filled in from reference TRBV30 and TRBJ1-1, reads SQTIHQWPATLVQPVGSPLSLECTVEGTSNPNLYWYRQAAGRGLQLLFYSVGIGQISSEVPQNLSASRPQDRQFILSSKKLLLSDSGFYLCAWQLGSNTEAFFGQGTRLTVV.

CDR3 amino acids: CASSGRRESIATNEKLFF. As DNA, the CDR3 is TGTGCCAGCAGTGGGCGCCGCGAGTCAATTGCGACTAATGAAAAACTGTTTTTT. J is TRBJ1-4 and V is TRBV6-1, with D unresolved. This CDR3 is 18 amino acids long. Germline CDR1 and CDR2: MNHNS and SASEGT. Trimming removed 4 bases at V and 2 bases at J, with 20 bases between.

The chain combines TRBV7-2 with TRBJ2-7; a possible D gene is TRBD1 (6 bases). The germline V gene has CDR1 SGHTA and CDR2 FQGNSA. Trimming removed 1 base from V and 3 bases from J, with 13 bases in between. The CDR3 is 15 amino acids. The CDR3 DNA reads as TGTGCCAGCAGCTTAGGGGCACAGGGTAGCTACGAGCAGTACTTC. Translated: CASSLGAQGSYEQYF.

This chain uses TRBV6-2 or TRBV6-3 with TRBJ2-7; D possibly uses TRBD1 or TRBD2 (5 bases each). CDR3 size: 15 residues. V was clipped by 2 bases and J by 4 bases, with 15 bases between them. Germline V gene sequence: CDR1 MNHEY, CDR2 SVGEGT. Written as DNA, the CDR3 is TGTGCCAGCAGTTACGGGCCGGGGCCCCTTTACGAGCAGTACTTC. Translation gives CASSYGPGPLYEQYF.

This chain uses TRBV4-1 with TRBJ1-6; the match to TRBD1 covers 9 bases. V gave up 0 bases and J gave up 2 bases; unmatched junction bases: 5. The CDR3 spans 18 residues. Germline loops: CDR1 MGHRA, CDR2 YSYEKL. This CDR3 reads CASSQDADRGAYNSPLHF. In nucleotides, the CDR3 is TGCGCCAGCAGCCAAGACGCGGACAGGGGCGCCTATAATTCACCCCTCCACTTT.

The CDR3 spells CASSISLTYNEQFF. The CDR3, as DNA: TGTGCCAGCTCCATCTCACTAACTTACAATGAGCAGTTCTTC. The J gene is TRBJ2-1, the V gene TRBV18, with unresolved D. V was cut by 6 bases and J by 4 bases, with 13 bases left in between. This CDR3 spans 14 amino acids. Germline V gene data show CDR1 as KGHSH and CDR2 as LQKENI. The whole variable domain, remainder taken from reference TRBV18 and TRBJ2-1, is NAGVMQNPRHLVRRRGQEARLRCSPMKGHSHVYWYRQLPEEGLKFMVYLQKENIIDESGMPKERFSAEFPKEGPSILRIQQVVRGDSAAYFCASSISLTYNEQFFGPGTRLTVL.

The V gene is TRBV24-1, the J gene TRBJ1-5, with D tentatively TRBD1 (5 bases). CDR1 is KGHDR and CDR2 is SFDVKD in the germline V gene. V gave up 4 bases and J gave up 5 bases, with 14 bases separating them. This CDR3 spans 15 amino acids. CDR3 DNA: TGTGCCACCAGTGACGTCGAGGGGACCGATCAGCCCCAGCATTTT. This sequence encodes CATSDVEGTDQPQHF.

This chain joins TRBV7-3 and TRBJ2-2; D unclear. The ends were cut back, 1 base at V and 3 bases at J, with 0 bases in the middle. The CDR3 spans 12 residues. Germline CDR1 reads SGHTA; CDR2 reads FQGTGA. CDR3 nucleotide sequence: TGTGCCAGCAGCTTAAACACCGGGGAGCTGTTTTTT. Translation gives CASSLNTGELFF.

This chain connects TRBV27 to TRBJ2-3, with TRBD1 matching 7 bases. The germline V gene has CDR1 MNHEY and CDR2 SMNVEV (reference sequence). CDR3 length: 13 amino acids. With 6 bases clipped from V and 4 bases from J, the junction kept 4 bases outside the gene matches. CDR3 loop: CASRTGSPDTQYF. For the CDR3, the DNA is TGTGCCAGCAGGACAGGGTCCCCAGATACGCAGTATTTT.

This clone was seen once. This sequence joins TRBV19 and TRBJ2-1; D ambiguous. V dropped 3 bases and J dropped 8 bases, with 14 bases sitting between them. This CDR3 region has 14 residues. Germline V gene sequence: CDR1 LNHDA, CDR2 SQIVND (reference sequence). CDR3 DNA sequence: TGTGCCAGTAGTATTTGGGAAGTCGGAGATGAGCAGTTCTTC. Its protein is CASSIWEVGDEQFF. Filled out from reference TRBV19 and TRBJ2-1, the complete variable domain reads DGGITQSPKYLFRKEGQNVTLSCEQNLNHDAMYWYRQDPGQGLRLIYYSQIVNDFQKGDIAEGYSVSREKKESFPLTVTSAQKNPTAFYLCASSIWEVGDEQFFGPGTRLTVL.

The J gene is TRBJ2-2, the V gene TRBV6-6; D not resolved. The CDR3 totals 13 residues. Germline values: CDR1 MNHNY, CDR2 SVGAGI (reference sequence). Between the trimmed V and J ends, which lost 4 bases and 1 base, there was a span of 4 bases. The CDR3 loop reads CASSLQNTGELFF. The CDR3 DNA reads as TGTGCCAGCAGTTTACAGAACACCGGGGAGCTGTTTTTT.